Listed below are T cell receptor beta chains from one sample, sequenced in a study of neurological immune-mediated disorders. MiXCR, run by TCRdb on the 5' RACE reads, gives a single entry per CDR3 protein. The sample has roughly 56,000 distinct CDR3 sequences; about 3.7% are singletons. The sample comprised PBMCs. The receptors come from an older woman with multiple sclerosis. The CDR3 runs from the conserved cysteine through the conserved F or W. The D gene is left open where the match is weak. Some rows mark clone size as missing; the rest say once, few, many or name a class of expanded clone.

J gene,CDR3 length,D gene,V gene,clone size,CDR3 protein,CDR3 DNA
TRBJ2-7,16,TRBD1,TRBV28,many,CASSGSTGLHPYEQYF,TGTGCCAGCAGTGGTTCGACAGGGCTCCATCCCTACGAGCAGTACTTC
TRBJ1-6,13,-,TRBV7-8,many,CASSLPVDSPLHF,TGTGCCAGCAGCTTACCGGTTGATTCACCCCTCCACTTT
TRBJ2-1,12,-,TRBV12-3/TRBV12-4,many,CASSGSGPEQFF,TGTGCCAGCAGTGGGTCCGGGCCTGAGCAGTTCTTC
TRBJ1-3,16,TRBD1,TRBV18,many,CASSPGQGGSGNTIYF,TGTGCCAGCTCACCGGGACAGGGCGGCTCTGGAAACACCATATATTTT
TRBJ2-1,14,-,TRBV5-1,many,CASSLHPGVNEQFF,TGCGCCAGCAGCCTACACCCAGGGGTCAATGAGCAGTTCTTC
TRBJ1-2,19,TRBD1,TRBV6-6,many,CASSLPGDRYYRSNYGYTF,TGTGCCAGCAGCCTACCTGGGGACAGGTACTACCGGTCTAACTATGGCTACACCTTC
TRBJ1-1,13,-,TRBV7-2,many,CASSLAFSTEAFF,TGTGCCAGCAGCTTAGCATTTTCCACTGAAGCTTTCTTT
TRBJ2-4,12,-,TRBV12-3/TRBV12-4,many,CASRGTGNIQYF,TGTGCCAGCAGGGGAACAGGAAACATTCAGTACTTC
TRBJ2-3,13,-,TRBV9,many,CASSVYNTDTQYF,TGTGCCAGCAGCGTCTATAACACAGATACGCAGTATTTT
TRBJ1-2,14,TRBD1,TRBV5-1,-,CASSWEDRGPGYTF,TGCGCCAGCAGCTGGGAGGACAGGGGGCCCGGCTACACCTTC
TRBJ2-3,15,-,TRBV20-1,many,CSAYPDIRYTDTQYF,TGCAGTGCTTACCCGGATATACGATACACAGATACGCAGTATTTT
TRBJ2-7,12,-,TRBV5-1,many,CASSVGGYEQYF,TGCGCCAGCAGCGTCGGGGGATACGAGCAGTACTTC
TRBJ2-1,16,TRBD1,TRBV10-1,many,CASRPRQGKAYNEQFF,TGCGCCAGCAGACCCCGACAGGGTAAGGCCTACAATGAGCAGTTCTTC
TRBJ2-1,15,TRBD2,TRBV5-1,many,CASSLRTSEGNEQFF,TGCGCCAGCAGCTTGAGGACTAGCGAAGGTAATGAGCAGTTCTTC
TRBJ1-5,14,-,TRBV2,-,CASSGYNSNQPQHF,TGTGCCAGCAGTGGGTACAATAGCAATCAGCCCCAGCATTTT
TRBJ1-2,14,TRBD1,TRBV7-2,many,CASSLSTGGNGYTF,TGTGCCAGCAGCTTGTCTACAGGGGGGAATGGCTACACCTTC
TRBJ2-3,15,TRBD2,TRBV10-3,many,CAIRETSVDTDTQYF,TGTGCCATCAGGGAGACTAGCGTCGACACAGATACGCAGTATTTT
TRBJ1-1,13,-,TRBV3-1,many,CATWTAGNTEAFF,TGTGCCACCTGGACAGCCGGGAACACTGAAGCTTTCTTT
TRBJ2-2,13,-,TRBV6-4,many,CASSDDDTGELFF,TGTGCCAGCAGTGACGACGACACCGGGGAGCTGTTTTTT
TRBJ2-1,11,-,TRBV20-1,few,CSTATANEQFF,TGCAGTACCGCCACGGCAAATGAGCAGTTCTTC
TRBJ2-6,16,TRBD2,TRBV7-2,-,CASSRAGGGGANVLTF,TGTGCCAGCAGCCGGGCGGGGGGTGGTGGGGCCAACGTCCTGACTTTC
TRBJ1-5,16,-,TRBV6-2/TRBV6-3,many,CASSYSRVVGNQPQHF,TGTGCCAGCAGTTATTCTCGGGTGGTGGGCAATCAGCCCCAGCATTTT
TRBJ1-2,15,-,TRBV9,many,CASSVGGGRNYGYTF,TGTGCCAGCAGCGTTGGCGGGGGAAGAAACTATGGCTACACCTTC
TRBJ2-2,15,TRBD2,TRBV5-6,many,CASSDGVAGAGELFF,TGTGCCAGCAGCGACGGTGTAGCGGGAGCCGGGGAGCTGTTTTTT
TRBJ2-5,15,TRBD2,TRBV20-1,many,CSATAGTSGQETQYF,TGCAGTGCTACCGCGGGGACTAGCGGTCAAGAGACCCAGTACTTC
TRBJ2-7,14,-,TRBV6-1,many,CASSERGAGYEQYF,TGTGCCAGCAGTGAAAGGGGGGCCGGCTACGAGCAGTACTTC
TRBJ1-5,14,-,TRBV7-9,many,CASSPERVAQPQHF,TGTGCCAGCAGCCCTGAACGCGTAGCACAGCCCCAGCATTTT
TRBJ1-3,16,-,TRBV5-1,many,CASSSKTGSYGNTIYF,TGCGCCAGCAGCTCTAAGACAGGTTCTTATGGAAACACCATATATTTT
TRBJ2-1,12,-,TRBV5-1,many,CASSLYQDRQFF,TGCGCCAGCAGCTTGTATCAGGATAGGCAGTTCTTC
TRBJ2-3,14,-,TRBV12-3/TRBV12-4,many,CASRYDGRTDTQYF,TGTGCCAGCAGGTACGACGGACGCACAGATACGCAGTATTTT
TRBJ2-7,16,TRBD1,TRBV5-1,many,CASSLSPTGESSEQYF,TGCGCCAGCAGCTTGTCCCCGACAGGGGAAAGTAGCGAGCAGTACTTC
TRBJ2-6,16,TRBD2,TRBV20-1,many,CSASRAGASGANVLTF,TGCAGTGCTAGCAGAGCGGGGGCCTCTGGGGCCAACGTCCTGACTTTC
TRBJ1-5,13,-,TRBV20-1,many,CSARRQGNQPQHF,TGCAGTGCCCGGCGACAGGGCAATCAGCCCCAGCATTTT
TRBJ1-1,15,-,TRBV5-5,many,CASSFSAGMNTEAFF,TGTGCCAGCAGCTTTAGTGCAGGGATGAACACTGAAGCTTTCTTT
TRBJ2-7,16,-,TRBV28,-,CASSFQQGLQGYEQYF,TGTGCCAGCAGTTTTCAGCAGGGTTTACAGGGTTACGAGCAGTACTTC
TRBJ2-7,12,-,TRBV20-1,many,CSANKDTYEQYF,TGCAGTGCTAACAAGGATACCTACGAGCAGTACTTC
TRBJ2-1,14,TRBD2,TRBV7-2,many,CASTEWAGGNEQFF,TGTGCCAGCACTGAGTGGGCGGGGGGGAACGAGCAGTTCTTC
TRBJ1-1,13,-,TRBV25-1,many,CASAGEANTEAFF,TGTGCCAGCGCGGGCGAGGCGAACACTGAAGCTTTCTTT
TRBJ1-2,13,-,TRBV4-1,medium-sized,CASSQVGTFRYTF,TGCGCCAGCAGCCAAGTGGGGACATTTCGATACACCTTC
TRBJ1-2,13,-,TRBV18,many,CASSTNQGYGYTF,TGTGCCAGCTCAACAAATCAGGGGTATGGCTACACCTTC
TRBJ2-1,15,-,TRBV5-1,many,CASSPARPSYNEQFF,TGCGCCAGCAGCCCGGCCAGGCCCTCCTACAATGAGCAGTTCTTC
TRBJ2-7,12,TRBD1,TRBV5-5,many,CASSPRGDRLNF,TGTGCCAGCAGCCCCCGAGGGGACAGACTTAACTTC
TRBJ2-7,13,-,TRBV4-1,many,CASSTRLDYEQYF,TGCGCCAGCAGCACCCGACTGGATTACGAGCAGTACTTC
TRBJ2-7,16,-,TRBV4-3,many,CASSQDPWTAPYEQYF,TGCGCCAGCAGCCAAGACCCCTGGACAGCTCCCTACGAGCAGTACTTC
TRBJ2-7,14,TRBD1,TRBV15,many,CATRRDRGFGEQYF,TGTGCCACTAGGCGGGACAGGGGGTTTGGCGAGCAGTACTTC
TRBJ2-1,14,-,TRBV29-1,few,CSVERDISQGEQFF,TGCAGCGTTGAGCGCGACATCTCGCAGGGTGAGCAGTTCTTC
TRBJ1-1,14,-,TRBV29-1,many,CSVEDRGRGTEAFF,TGCAGCGTTGAAGATCGCGGTCGTGGCACTGAAGCTTTCTTT
TRBJ1-3,13,-,TRBV15,many,CATSRDVGNTIYF,TGTGCCACCAGCAGGGATGTTGGAAACACCATATATTTT
TRBJ2-7,13,TRBD1,TRBV6-6,many,CASIGDRSHEQYF,TGTGCCAGCATCGGGGACAGGTCCCACGAGCAGTACTTC
TRBJ2-1,14,-,TRBV7-9,many,CASNQLGGSNEQFF,TGTGCCAGCAACCAACTTGGGGGGTCGAATGAGCAGTTCTTC
TRBJ2-7,13,TRBD2,TRBV3-1,many,CASSLRLAGEQYF,TGTGCCAGCAGCCTAAGACTAGCGGGCGAGCAGTACTTC
TRBJ1-1,13,TRBD1,TRBV7-9,many,CASVDRGKEGAFF,TGTGCCAGCGTGGACAGGGGGAAAGAGGGAGCTTTCTTT
TRBJ2-5,15,-,TRBV5-1,many,CASSFLIAEQETQYF,TGCGCCAGCAGCTTCCTGATAGCAGAACAAGAGACCCAGTACTTC
TRBJ2-7,15,TRBD2,TRBV3-1,few,CASSRTSGTYHEQYF,TGTGCCAGCAGCCGGACTAGCGGAACATACCACGAGCAGTACTTC
TRBJ2-3,17,-,TRBV10-3,many,CAISESSGTLSTDTQYF,TGTGCCATCAGTGAGTCATCCGGGACGTTGAGCACAGATACGCAGTATTTT
TRBJ1-2,17,-,TRBV5-8,many,CASTFRLRGSLRHGYTF,TGTGCCAGCACCTTCAGGCTCAGGGGAAGTTTGAGACATGGCTACACCTTC